This is a list of T cell receptor beta chains from one sample in a study of T-cell memory formation after mild COVID-19. MiXCR, run by TCRdb on the 5' RACE reads, gives a single entry per CDR3 protein. The sample holds about 140,000 distinct CDR3 sequences, more than 13% seen once. The sample taken for sequencing was PBMCs or a T cell subset sorted from them (not recorded which). The receptors were sampled from an adult woman who had mild COVID-19 (a few samples of this study predate the infection). Cell type and time point are not known. The conserved cysteine and the conserved F or W are not part of the CDR3 here.

CDR3 protein	V gene	J gene
ASSLSGADADTQY	TRBV7-6	TRBJ2-3
ASSGLGYSNQPQH	TRBV6-2/TRBV6-3	TRBJ1-5
ASSPVLGQGAGTEAF	TRBV4-1	TRBJ1-1
ASSQRQGPNTEAF	TRBV5-1	TRBJ1-1
ASSHVSGQGNQPQH	TRBV4-1	TRBJ1-5
ASSSRTGYPTDTQY	TRBV7-3	TRBJ2-3
ASRGGRVGIDTQY	TRBV12-3/TRBV12-4	TRBJ2-3
ASSIASGSNQPQH	TRBV19	TRBJ1-5
ATSRDREGYNEQF	TRBV15	TRBJ2-1
ASSIGGEQY	TRBV19	TRBJ2-7